This TCR beta chain was retrieved from a study of shared clonotypes between healthy human individuals. Germline values: CDR1 LNHNV, CDR2 YYDKDF (reference sequence). The V segment lost 5 bases and the J segment 5 bases; nucleotides outside the gene matches: 8. The CDR3 is 15 amino acids. Findings and caveats of the study: Estimated clonotype richness was generally higher in naive than memory subsets. Clonotypes that were shared across a handful of donors made up 4.5% to 5% of naive CD4 clonotypes.

A split of CD4+ cells into CD45RA+ naive and CD45RA-negative memory subsets was performed. Regarding this clone: The antigen is undetermined.

It was across several immunoSEQ plates that each subset's genomic DNA was evenly split. The table came from immunoSEQ multiplex PCR; TCRdb's copy has only in-frame clones and leaves some out. Among over a million clones listed, roughly 97% were seen once. This receptor was taken from a man aged 25 to 40 in good health. The specimen sequenced was naive CD4+ T cells sorted from blood. Subset defined: CD45RA+ positively selected. J is TRBJ2-1 and V is TRBV15; TRBD1 matches at 8 bases. CDR3 in amino acids: CATSVRDRRHNEQFF. CDR3 in DNA: TGTGCCACCAGCGTCCGGGACAGGAGGCACAATGAGCAGTTCTTC.